The source of this TCR beta chain is a study of blood T cell repertoires in COVID-19. Study-level information: Sites in the United States, Italy and Spain provided acute and convalescent COVID-19 samples. Nucleic acid was either cDNA or gDNA, and it came from T cells, B-cell-depleted T cells, or PBMCs.

As handled by the study authors: Researchers report that nucleated cell counts were estimated from reference gene primer amplification. The protocol was immunoSEQ multiplex PCR, while the TCRdb copy is restricted to in-frame clones and leaves out a portion. For V, J and clone size, that table is used; D and trimming come from the DNA. The sample consists of 150,000 to 180,000 clones, 75% to 95% of them appearing once. The clonotype originates from a middle-aged man with acute or convalescent COVID-19. Sequencing input: peripheral blood.

CDR3 sequence: CASSRQIQETQYF. Here the CDR3 DNA reads TGTGCCAGCAGCCGACAGATACAAGAGACCCAGTACTTC. The chain has TRBV7-8 and TRBJ2-5, with D possibly being TRBD1 (5 bases). The germline V gene has CDR1 SGHVS and CDR2 FQNEAQ. The V end lost 5 bases, the J end lost 2 bases, and 9 bases lay between the germline ends. The CDR3 spans 13 residues.